This TCR beta chain originates from a study of blood T cells in healthy people across ages (dated by TCRdb to between 2014 and 2016). Regarding the complete study: Template switching captured roughly one uniquely barcoded TCR beta cDNA molecule per two T cells in model experiments. Using deep sequencing normalized with unique cDNA molecular identifiers, the study measured how TCR beta repertoire diversity changes with age. The donors were divided into four age groups: young (average approximately 15 years), middle-aged (about 40), aged (approximately 64) and long-lived (about 84). For two donors (one aged 18 to 30 and one aged 80 or older), the study analyzed two additional independent replicas of 1 million unique cDNA reads from the same blood draw. To avoid experimental bias, donors of different ages were randomly spread across the sequencing lanes. General findings and caveats noted by the study authors: Because donor CMV infection status was unknown, age-related changes in expanded clonotypes were potentially confounded. Because profiling used bulk unsorted PBMCs, naive and antigen-experienced compartments could not be compared conclusively. Total diversity estimates from one million sequenced T cells were considered lower bounds and underestimates. As age increased, observed TCR beta diversity per million T cells dropped in a roughly linear way, and a significant reduction was already evident by age approximately 40. Compared with the aged group, the long-lived group had more naive CD4+ T cells, fewer expanded clones and increased TCR diversity, a pattern suggesting age selection. Observed TCR beta diversity correlated strongly with the percentage of naive T cells measured by flow cytometry.

Libraries were constructed by 5' RACE. The listed sequencing device is Illumina HiSeq 2500. A second PCR of about 7 to 12 cycles was run with a J-beta primer mix and a sample-barcoded 5' primer. A unique molecular identifier was introduced onto each TCR beta cDNA molecule by a template-switch 5' adaptor carrying 12 random nucleotides. At least 2.5 million CDR3-containing paired-end reads were obtained from each sample. All of the RNA was converted into first-strand cDNA using the Mint cDNA synthesis kit, with a TRBC-specific oligonucleotide serving as the primer. Following uracil-DNA glycosylase treatment, all cDNA underwent a first 18-cycle PCR with the universal primers M1SS and BC2_uni_R. In the authors' own workflow: Normalization of each sample was performed by random selection of 1 million high-quality reads, each carrying a distinct molecular identifier. Instead of being binned into consensus sequences, reads with shared molecular identifiers were discarded. MiTCR, run with a Q25 quality threshold and the strictest error-elimination algorithm, handled CDR3 identification, clonotype clustering and error correction. A nonparametric unseen species model with Euler transformation was used to estimate a lower bound on total TCR beta diversity. TCRdb passed the public sequencing reads through fastp at Q25 and MiXCR, retaining productive beta sequences. Here each entry gathers all rows of one CDR3 protein and keeps the most common genes and DNA. It is TCRdb's table, rather than the study itself, that gives the V and J calls and clone size. The sample data list about 1.4 million distinct CDR3 sequences, and approximately 60% of these were observed just once. 5% to 7% of the sample rests with the top ten.

The approximately 41 donors, aged 6 to 90 years, were systemically healthy Caucasian individuals from Russia. Each donor gave approximately 9.3 milliliters of peripheral blood, collected into EDTA-treated Vacutainer tubes. Ficoll-Paque density-gradient centrifugation was used to isolate PBMCs, with at least 6.5 million per sample. Total RNA was extracted from PBMCs with Trizol reagent, with at least 6 micrograms obtained per sample. The percentages of naive CD45RAhigh/CD27high T cells were determined by flow cytometry on a PBMC aliquot from every donor. With regard to this clonotype: The antigen it binds to is not known. Per-nucleotide qualities are absent, and no much larger clonotype sits a single base away.

The sequence was collected from a young man in good health. The sample was blood.

The CDR3 has the sequence CASSLERGGDTGELFF. In nucleotides, the sequence is TGTGCCAGCAGCTTAGAGAGGGGAGGGGACACCGGGGAGCTGTTTTTT. This chain is built from TRBV7-8 and TRBJ2-2; 7 central nucleotides agree with TRBD2. From the cysteine up to the phenylalanine, the CDR3 has a length of 16 residues. The kept DNA is CDR3 alone, 48 bases in frame from the first base. Via the germline V gene, CDR1 is SGHVS and CDR2 FQNEAQ. The junction shows trimming of 1 base on V and 3 bases on J, and the gene matches do not reach 5 bases of it.